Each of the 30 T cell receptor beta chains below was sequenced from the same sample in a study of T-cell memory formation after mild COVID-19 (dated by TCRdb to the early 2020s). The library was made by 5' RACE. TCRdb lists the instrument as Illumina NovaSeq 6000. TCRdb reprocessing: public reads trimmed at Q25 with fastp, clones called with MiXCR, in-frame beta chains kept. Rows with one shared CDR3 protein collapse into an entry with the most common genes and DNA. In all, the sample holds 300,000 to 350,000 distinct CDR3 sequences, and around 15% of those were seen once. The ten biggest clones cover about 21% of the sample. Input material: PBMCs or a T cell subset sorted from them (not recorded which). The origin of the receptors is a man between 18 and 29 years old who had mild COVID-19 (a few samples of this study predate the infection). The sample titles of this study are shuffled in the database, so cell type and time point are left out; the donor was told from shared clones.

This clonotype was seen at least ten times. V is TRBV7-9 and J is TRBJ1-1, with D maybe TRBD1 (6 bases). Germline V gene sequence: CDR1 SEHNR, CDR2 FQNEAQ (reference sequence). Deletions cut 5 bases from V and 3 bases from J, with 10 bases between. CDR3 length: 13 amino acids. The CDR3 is CASSGNRDTEAFF. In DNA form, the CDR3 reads TGTGCCAGCAGCGGCAACAGGGACACTGAAGCTTTCTTT. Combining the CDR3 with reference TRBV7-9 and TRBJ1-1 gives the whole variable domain DTGVSQNPRHKITKRGQNVTFRCDPISEHNRLYWYRQTLGQGPEFLTYFQNEAQLEKSRLLSDRFSAERPKGSFSTLEIQRTEQGDSAMYLCASSGNRDTEAFFGQGTRLTVV.

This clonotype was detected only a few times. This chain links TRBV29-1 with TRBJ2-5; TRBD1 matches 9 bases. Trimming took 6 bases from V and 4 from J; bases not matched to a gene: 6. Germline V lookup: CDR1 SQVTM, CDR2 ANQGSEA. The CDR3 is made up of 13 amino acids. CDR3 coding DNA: TGCAGCGTCGCCGGGACAGGGCCAGAGACCCAGTACTTC. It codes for CSVAGTGPETQYF.

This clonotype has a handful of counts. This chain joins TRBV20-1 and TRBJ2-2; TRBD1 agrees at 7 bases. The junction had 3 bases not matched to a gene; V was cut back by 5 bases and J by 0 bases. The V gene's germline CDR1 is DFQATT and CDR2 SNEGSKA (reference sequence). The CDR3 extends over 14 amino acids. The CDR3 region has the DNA TGCAGTGCTTTGACAGGGACGAACACCGGGGAGCTGTTTTTT. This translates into CSALTGTNTGELFF.

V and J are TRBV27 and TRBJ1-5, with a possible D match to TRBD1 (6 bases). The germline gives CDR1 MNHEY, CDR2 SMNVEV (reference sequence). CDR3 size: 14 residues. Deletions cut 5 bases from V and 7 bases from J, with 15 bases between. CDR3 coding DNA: TGTGCCAGCAGTCCGCAGGGGATGGTCCAGCCCCAGCATTTT. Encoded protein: CASSPQGMVQPQHF.

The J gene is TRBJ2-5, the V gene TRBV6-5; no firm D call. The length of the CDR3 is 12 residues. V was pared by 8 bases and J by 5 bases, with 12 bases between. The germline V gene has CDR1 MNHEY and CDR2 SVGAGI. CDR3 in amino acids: CASFLDGETQYF. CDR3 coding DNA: TGTGCCAGCTTCTTGGACGGCGAGACCCAGTACTTC.

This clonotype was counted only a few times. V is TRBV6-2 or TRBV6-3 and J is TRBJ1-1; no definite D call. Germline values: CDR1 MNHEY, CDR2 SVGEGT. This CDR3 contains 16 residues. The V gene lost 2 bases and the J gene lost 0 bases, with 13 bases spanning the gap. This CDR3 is CASSYPARSLNTEAFF. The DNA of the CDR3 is TGTGCCAGCAGTTACCCTGCCCGCAGCTTGAACACTGAAGCTTTCTTT.

The CDR3 spells CSAASGVTNYGYTF. The CDR3 nucleotides read TGCAGTGCCGCTTCGGGGGTCACCAACTATGGCTACACCTTC. The V call is TRBV20-1, the J call TRBJ1-2, with D perhaps TRBD1 (5 bases). The CDR3 length is 14 residues. Trimming left V 6 bases short and J 2 bases short, with 16 bases between. Germline V gene data show CDR1 as DFQATT and CDR2 as SNEGSKA (reference sequence).

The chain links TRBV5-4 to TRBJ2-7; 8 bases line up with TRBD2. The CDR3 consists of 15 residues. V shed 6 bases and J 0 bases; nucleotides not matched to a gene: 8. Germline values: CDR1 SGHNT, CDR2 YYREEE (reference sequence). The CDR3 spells CASTIKRGLSYEQYF. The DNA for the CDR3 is TGTGCCAGCACGATTAAGCGGGGGCTCTCCTACGAGCAGTACTTC.

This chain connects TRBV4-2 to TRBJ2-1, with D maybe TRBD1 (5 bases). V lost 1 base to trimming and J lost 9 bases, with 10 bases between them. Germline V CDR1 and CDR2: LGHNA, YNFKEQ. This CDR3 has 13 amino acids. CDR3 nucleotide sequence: TGTGCCAGCAGCCAAGTAGGGGTTGGTGAGCAGTTCTTC. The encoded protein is CASSQVGVGEQFF.

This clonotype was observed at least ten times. CDR3 sequence (DNA): TGTGCCAGCAGTCCCCGGATTGAGGGCTGGGGAGATGGCTACACCTTC. This sequence encodes CASSPRIEGWGDGYTF. The chain links TRBV6-2 or TRBV6-3 to TRBJ1-2; D gene unclear. The CDR3 contains 16 residues. Germline CDR1 and CDR2: MNHEY and SVGEGT. Between the trimmed V and J ends, which lost 5 bases and 6 bases, there was a span of 22 bases.

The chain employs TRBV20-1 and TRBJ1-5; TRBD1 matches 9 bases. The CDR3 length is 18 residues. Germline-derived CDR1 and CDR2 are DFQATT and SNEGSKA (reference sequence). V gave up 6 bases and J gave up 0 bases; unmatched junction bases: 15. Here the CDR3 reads CSAEVPGQGFFSNQPQHF. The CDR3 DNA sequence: TGCAGTGCAGAGGTCCCGGGACAGGGCTTCTTTAGCAATCAGCCCCAGCATTTT.

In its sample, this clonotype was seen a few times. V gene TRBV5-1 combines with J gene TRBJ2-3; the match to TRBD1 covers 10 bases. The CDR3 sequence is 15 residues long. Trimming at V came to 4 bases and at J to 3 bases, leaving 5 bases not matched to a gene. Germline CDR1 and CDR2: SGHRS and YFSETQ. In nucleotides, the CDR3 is TGCGCCAGCAGCCCAGGGACAGGGGAAACAGATACGCAGTATTTT. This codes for CASSPGTGETDTQYF. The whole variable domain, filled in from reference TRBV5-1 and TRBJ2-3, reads KAGVTQTPRYLIKTRGQQVTLSCSPISGHRSVSWYQQTPGQGLQFLFEYFSETQRNKGNFPGRFSGRQFSNSRSEMNVSTLELGDSALYLCASSPGTGETDTQYFGPGTRLTVL.

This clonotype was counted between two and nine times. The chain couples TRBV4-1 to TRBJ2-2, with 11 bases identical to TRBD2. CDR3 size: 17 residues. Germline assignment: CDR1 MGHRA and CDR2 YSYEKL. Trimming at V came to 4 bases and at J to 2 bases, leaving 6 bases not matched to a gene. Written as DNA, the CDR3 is TGCGCCAGCAGCCTATTACTAGCGGGGGTCAACACCGGGGAGCTGTTTTTT. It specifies CASSLLLAGVNTGELFF.

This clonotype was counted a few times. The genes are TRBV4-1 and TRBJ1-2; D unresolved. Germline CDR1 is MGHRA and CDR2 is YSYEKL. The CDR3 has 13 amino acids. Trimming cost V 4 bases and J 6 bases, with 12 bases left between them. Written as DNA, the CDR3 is TGCGCCAGCAGCCCTCTCCCCCAGAATGGCTACACCTTC. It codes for CASSPLPQNGYTF.

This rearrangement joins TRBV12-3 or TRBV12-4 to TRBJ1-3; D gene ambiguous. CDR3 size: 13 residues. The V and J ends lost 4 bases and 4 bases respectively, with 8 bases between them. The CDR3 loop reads CASSWTEGNTIYF. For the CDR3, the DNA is TGTGCCAGCAGTTGGACGGAAGGAAACACCATATATTTT.

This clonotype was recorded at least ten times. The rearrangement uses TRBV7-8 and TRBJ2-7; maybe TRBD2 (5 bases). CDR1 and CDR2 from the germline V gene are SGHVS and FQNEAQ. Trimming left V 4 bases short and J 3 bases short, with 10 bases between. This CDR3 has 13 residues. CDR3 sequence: CASSSNDYYEQYF. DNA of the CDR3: TGTGCCAGCAGCTCAAATGACTACTACGAGCAGTACTTC.

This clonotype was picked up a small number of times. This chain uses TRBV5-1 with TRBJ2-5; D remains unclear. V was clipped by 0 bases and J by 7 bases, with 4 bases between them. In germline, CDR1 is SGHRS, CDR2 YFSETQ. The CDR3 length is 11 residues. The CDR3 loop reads CASSLDGTQYF. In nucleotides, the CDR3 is TGCGCCAGCAGCTTGGACGGGACCCAGTACTTC.

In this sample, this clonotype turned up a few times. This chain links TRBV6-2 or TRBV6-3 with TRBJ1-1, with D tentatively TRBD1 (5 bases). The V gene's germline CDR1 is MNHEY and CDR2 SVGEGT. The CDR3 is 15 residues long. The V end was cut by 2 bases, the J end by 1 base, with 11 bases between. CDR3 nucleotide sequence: TGTGCCAGCAGTTACCCGGGGCTAGGGAACACTGAAGCTTTCTTT. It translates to CASSYPGLGNTEAFF.

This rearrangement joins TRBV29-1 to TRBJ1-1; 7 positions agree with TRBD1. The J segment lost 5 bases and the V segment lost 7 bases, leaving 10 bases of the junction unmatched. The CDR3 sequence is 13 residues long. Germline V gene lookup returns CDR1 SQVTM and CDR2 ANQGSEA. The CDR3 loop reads CSAEGGPGTEAFF. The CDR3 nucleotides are TGCAGCGCCGAAGGGGGCCCTGGGACTGAAGCTTTCTTT.

CDR3 sequence (DNA): TGTGCCAGCAGCTTATTGGCTAGCGGGGAAACAGATACGCAGTATTTT. This encodes CASSLLASGETDTQYF. This sequence joins TRBV7-9 and TRBJ2-3, with TRBD2 matching 9 bases. V was clipped by 2 bases and J by 3 bases; unmatched bases: 6. The CDR3 sequence is 16 residues long. The V gene's germline CDR1 is SEHNR and CDR2 FQNEAQ (reference sequence).

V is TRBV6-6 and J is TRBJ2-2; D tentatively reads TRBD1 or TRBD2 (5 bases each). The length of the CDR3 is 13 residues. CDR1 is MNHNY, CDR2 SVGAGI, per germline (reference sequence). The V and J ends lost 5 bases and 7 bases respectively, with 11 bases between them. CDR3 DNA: TGTGCCAGCAGTCCCGGGACGGGCGGGGAGCTGTTTTTT. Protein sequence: CASSPGTGGELFF.

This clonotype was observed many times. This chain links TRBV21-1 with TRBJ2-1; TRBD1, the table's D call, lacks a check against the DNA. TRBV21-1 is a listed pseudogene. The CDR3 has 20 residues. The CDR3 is CASSLPPDRGKKGPYNEQFF. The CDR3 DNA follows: TGTGCCAGCAGCCTTCCTCCTGACAGGGGGAAGAAGGGACCCTACAATGAGCAGTTCTTC.

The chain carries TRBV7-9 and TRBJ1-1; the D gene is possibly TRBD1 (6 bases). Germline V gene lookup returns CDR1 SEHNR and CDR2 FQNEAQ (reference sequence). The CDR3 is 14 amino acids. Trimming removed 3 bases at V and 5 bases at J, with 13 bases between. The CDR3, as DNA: TGTGCCAGCAGCTTCGGCACAGGGAGAACTGAAGCTTTCTTT. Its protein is CASSFGTGRTEAFF.

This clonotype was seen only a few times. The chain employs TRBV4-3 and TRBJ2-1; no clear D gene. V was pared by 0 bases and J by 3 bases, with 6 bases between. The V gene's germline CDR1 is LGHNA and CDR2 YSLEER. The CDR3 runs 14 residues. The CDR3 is CASSQDQLYNEQFF. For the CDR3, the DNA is TGCGCCAGCAGCCAAGATCAACTCTACAATGAGCAGTTCTTC.

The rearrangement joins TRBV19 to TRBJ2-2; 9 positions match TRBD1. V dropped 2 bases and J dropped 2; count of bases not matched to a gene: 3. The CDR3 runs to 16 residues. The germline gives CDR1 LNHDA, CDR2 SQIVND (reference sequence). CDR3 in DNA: TGTGCCAGTAGTATAAGGGACAGGGTCAACACCGGGGAGCTGTTTTTT. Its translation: CASSIRDRVNTGELFF.

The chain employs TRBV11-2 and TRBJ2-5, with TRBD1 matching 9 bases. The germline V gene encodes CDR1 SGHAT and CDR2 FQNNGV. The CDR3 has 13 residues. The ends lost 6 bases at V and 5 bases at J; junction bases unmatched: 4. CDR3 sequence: CASSDRGMETQYF. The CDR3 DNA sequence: TGTGCCAGCAGTGACAGGGGGATGGAGACCCAGTACTTC.

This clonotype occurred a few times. CDR3 in DNA: TGTGCCAGCGCGCGGGGCAGACAAGAGACCCAGTACTTC. Translated: CASARGRQETQYF. This chain uses TRBV7-2 with TRBJ2-5; possibly TRBD2 for D (6 bases). Per the germline V gene, CDR1 is SGHTA and CDR2 is FQGNSA. The CDR3 sequence is 13 residues long. Trimming shortened V by 8 bases and J by 2 bases, and 12 bases separated the two germline ends.

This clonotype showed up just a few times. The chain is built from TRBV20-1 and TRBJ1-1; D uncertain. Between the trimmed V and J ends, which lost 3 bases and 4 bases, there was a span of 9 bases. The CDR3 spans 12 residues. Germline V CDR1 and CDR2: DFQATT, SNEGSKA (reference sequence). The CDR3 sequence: CSASLVSTEAFF. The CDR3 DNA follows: TGCAGTGCTAGTTTGGTGAGCACTGAAGCTTTCTTT.

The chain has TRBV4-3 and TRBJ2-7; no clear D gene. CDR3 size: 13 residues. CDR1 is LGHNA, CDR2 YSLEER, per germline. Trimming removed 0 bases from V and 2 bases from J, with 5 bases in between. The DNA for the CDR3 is TGCGCCAGCAGCCAAGATGTGGCCTACGAGCAGTACTTC. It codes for CASSQDVAYEQYF.

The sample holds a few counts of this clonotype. Here the CDR3 DNA reads TGCGCCAGCAGCCCCAAATGGGGGGCTAATGAAAAACTGTTTTTT. This sequence encodes CASSPKWGANEKLFF. The chain combines TRBV4-1 with TRBJ1-4, with a possible D match to TRBD1 (5 bases). The CDR3 sequence is 15 residues long. The V end was cut by 4 bases, the J end by 3 bases, with 12 bases between. Per germline, CDR1 MGHRA and CDR2 YSYEKL.